This TCR beta chain comes out of a study of T cells in Graves' hyperthyroidism and ophthalmopathy. The TCR beta CDR3 regions underwent amplification using RNA transcripts as the source. During a first-round RT-PCR of the TCR CDR3, the HTBI primer set was used. Using its own MiXCR run on the multiplex PCR reads, TCRdb lists one record per CDR3 protein. The sample yields roughly 720,000 distinct CDR3 sequences, about 18% seen once. The germline V gene has CDR1 SGHAT and CDR2 FQNNGV. This CDR3 comprises 13 residues. V lost 3 bases and J 3 bases, leaving 8 bases between the germline ends. This clonotype was recorded at least ten times.

The sequence was collected from a man in his fifties or sixties with Graves' hyperthyroidism. The chain is built from TRBV11-2 and TRBJ1-2; no clear D gene. Specimen: blood. This chain's CDR3 is CASSFSIYYGYTF. The DNA for the CDR3 is TGTGCCAGCAGCTTTTCCATCTACTATGGCTACACCTTC.